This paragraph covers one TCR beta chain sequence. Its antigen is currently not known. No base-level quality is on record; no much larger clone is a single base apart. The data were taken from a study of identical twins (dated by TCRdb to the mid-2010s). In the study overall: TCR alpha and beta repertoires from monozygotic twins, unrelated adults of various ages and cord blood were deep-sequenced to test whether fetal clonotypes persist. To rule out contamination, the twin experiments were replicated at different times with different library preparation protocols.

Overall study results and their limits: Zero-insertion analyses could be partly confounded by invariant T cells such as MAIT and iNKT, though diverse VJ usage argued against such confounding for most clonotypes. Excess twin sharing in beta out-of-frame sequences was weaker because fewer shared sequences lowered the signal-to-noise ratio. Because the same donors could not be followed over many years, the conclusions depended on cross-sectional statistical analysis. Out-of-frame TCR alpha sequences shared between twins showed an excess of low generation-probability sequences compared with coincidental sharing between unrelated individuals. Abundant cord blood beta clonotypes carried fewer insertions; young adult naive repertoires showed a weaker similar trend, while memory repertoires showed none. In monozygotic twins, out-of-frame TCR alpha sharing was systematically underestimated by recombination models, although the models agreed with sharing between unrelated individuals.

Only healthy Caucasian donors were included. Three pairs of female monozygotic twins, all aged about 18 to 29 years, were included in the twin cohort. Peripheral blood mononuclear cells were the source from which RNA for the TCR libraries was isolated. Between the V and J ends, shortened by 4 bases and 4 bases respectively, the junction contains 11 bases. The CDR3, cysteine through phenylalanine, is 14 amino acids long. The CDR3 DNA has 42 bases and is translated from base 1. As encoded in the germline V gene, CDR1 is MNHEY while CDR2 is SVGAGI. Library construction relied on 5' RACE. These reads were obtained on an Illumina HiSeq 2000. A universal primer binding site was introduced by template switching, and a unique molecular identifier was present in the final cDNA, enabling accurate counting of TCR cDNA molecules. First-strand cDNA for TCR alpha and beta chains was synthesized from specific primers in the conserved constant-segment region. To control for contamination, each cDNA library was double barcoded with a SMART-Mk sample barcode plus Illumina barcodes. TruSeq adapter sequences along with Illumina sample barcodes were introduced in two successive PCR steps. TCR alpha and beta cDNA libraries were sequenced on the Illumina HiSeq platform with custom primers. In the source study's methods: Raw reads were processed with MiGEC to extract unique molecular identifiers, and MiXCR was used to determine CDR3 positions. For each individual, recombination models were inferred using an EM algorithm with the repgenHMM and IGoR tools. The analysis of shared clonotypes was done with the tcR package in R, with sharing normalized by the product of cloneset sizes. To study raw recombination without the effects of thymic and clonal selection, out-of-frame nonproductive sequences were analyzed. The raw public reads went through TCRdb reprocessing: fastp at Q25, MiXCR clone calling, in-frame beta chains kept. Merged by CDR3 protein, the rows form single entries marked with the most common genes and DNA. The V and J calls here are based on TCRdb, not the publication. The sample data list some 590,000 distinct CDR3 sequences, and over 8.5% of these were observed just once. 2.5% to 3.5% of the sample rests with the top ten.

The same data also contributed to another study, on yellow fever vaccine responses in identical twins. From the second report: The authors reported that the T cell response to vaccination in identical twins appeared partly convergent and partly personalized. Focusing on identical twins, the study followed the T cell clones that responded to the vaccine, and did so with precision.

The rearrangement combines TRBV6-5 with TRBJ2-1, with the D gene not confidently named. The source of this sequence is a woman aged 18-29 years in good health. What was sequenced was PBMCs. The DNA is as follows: TGTGCCAGCAGTTCCGGCAAAGGTTACAATGAGCAGTTCTTC. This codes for CASSSGKGYNEQFF.